This TCR beta chain was sequenced for a study of T-cell memory formation after mild COVID-19. 5'RACE, which relied on constant-segment primers, yielded TCR alpha and TCR beta cDNA libraries carrying sample barcodes and UMIs. TCRdb itself ran the 5' RACE reads through MiXCR, one entry per CDR3 protein. Among 210,000 or so distinct CDR3 sequences, about 10% were seen once, and the ten largest hold approximately 3%. The CDR3 sequence is 16 residues long. CDR1 is SEHNR, CDR2 FQNEAQ, per germline (reference sequence). Trimming cost V 1 base and J 3 bases, with 13 bases left between them. Findings and caveats of the study: The study found contracting CD4+ clones mainly in CM and EM and contracting CD8+ clones in EMRA.

In regard to this clonotype: Its specificity is not known.

The genes are TRBV7-9 and TRBJ2-4, with D possibly being TRBD1 (5 bases). Source material: PBMCs or a T cell subset sorted from them (not recorded which). The sequence derives from a man between 18 and 35 years old who had mild COVID-19 (a few samples of this study predate the infection). Cell type and time point are not known. CDR3 DNA sequence: TGTGCCAGCAGCTTAGGCACAGGCTTTGACAAAAACATTCAGTACTTC. Translation gives CASSLGTGFDKNIQYF.